This T cell receptor (beta chain) is from a study of blood T cell repertoires in COVID-19. V shed 5 bases and J 3 bases; nucleotides not matched to a gene: 7. The CDR3 extends over 15 amino acids. Looked up from germline, CDR1 is LNHDA and CDR2 is SQIVND (reference sequence). The table came from immunoSEQ multiplex PCR; TCRdb's copy has only in-frame clones and leaves some out. The sample has around 100,000 clones, roughly 89% seen once; the top ten hold over 15%. The specimen was peripheral blood. The sequence derives from a human donor in a cohort sampled during active COVID-19. The rearrangement links TRBV19 to TRBJ1-2, with 9 bases lining up with TRBD1. CDR3: CASSPWGQGHYGYTF. The DNA for the CDR3 is TGTGCCAGTAGTCCGTGGGGACAGGGACACTATGGCTACACCTTC.